This T cell receptor (beta chain) originates from a study of OX40 agonist ivuxolimab in advanced cancers. Regarding the study in general: Ivuxolimab was a fully human IgG2 agonistic monoclonal antibody targeting the costimulatory receptor OX40 (CD134). In the dose-escalation cohort, approximately 82% of patients were male, and the mean age was 60 years with a range of roughly 20 to 79. Partial responses occurred in three dose-escalation patients: two with cutaneous melanoma and one with hepatocellular carcinoma. Intravenous ivuxolimab was administered to patients every 2 weeks at six dose levels: 0.01, 0.1, 0.3, 1.5, 3 and 10 mg/kg. Prior anti-PD-1, anti-PD-L1 or anti-CTLA-4 therapy was permitted, and checkpoint inhibitors had been received by about two fifths of dose-escalation patients. Among the roughly 52 dose-escalation patients, about 19 had hepatocellular carcinoma, 15 or so melanoma, 9 renal cell carcinoma and 9 head and neck cancer. The purpose of peripheral TCRbeta sequencing was to test whether ivuxolimab changed TCR sequence diversity and led to clonal T-cell expansion. The monotherapy dose-escalation portion (N ≈ 52 patients) of the phase I ivuxolimab trial is reported in the paper. General study outcomes and caveats: After ivuxolimab, expanded clones were on average more numerous among CD8+ T cells than among CD4+ T cells. Antigen specificity was not determined for the clonally expanded peripheral T cells. At doses from 0.1 to 3.0 mg/kg, clonal expansion was seen in both CD4+ and CD8+ blood T cells between baseline and week 6. Low levels of normalized T-cell clonal expansion were also seen in some patients who did not respond. In the 0.1-3.0 mg/kg groups, partial responders were among the patients with the lowest normalized peripheral clonal expansion, particularly in CD8+ T cells.

With regard to this clone: The antigen it binds to is not known. Nothing much larger sits one base from this clone, and base qualities are not available.

The germline V gene (reference sequence) yields LNHDA for CDR1 and SQIVND for CDR2. V and J lose 1 base and 6 bases, and a span of 18 bases separates them. There are 16 amino acids in the CDR3, from cysteine to phenylalanine inclusive. Only the CDR3 portion is preserved as DNA: 48 bases, with reading frame beginning at the first base. Patients with autoimmune disease history or receiving systemic immunosuppression were excluded from the trial. Peripheral blood for TCR sequencing was collected from all dose cohorts at baseline, on cycle 4 day 1, and on cycle 7 day 1. Samples were obtained from an open-label, multicenter, first-in-human phase I dose-escalation trial of ivuxolimab. Adults with locally advanced or metastatic melanoma, renal cell carcinoma, hepatocellular carcinoma or head and neck squamous cell carcinoma were enrolled in the trial. Before TCR sequencing, CD4+ and CD8+ T cells were separately sorted from peripheral blood.

To sequence the TCRbeta CDR3 region, genomic DNA was isolated from the sorted cells. The immunoSEQ Assay was used for sequencing of TCRbeta CDR3 regions. TCRdb limited this immuneACCESS table to in-frame rearrangements with V and J called. A share of clones is missing; checked studies link under half to unresolved V genes, and the rest is unexplained. This sample comprises roughly 53,000 clones, 70% to 90% of them detected only once. The ten largest clonotypes hold 1.5% of the sample. Sequenced material: CD4+ or CD8+ T cells sorted from blood, taken in a trial of the OX40 agonist ivuxolimab. The chain couples TRBV19 to TRBJ1-2, with no reliable assignment of the D segment. This TCR derives from an adult with an advanced solid tumor such as melanoma, head and neck, liver or kidney cancer. Here the CDR3 is given as CASSIGLFGPVDGYTF. The nucleotide sequence reads as follows: TGTGCCAGTAGTATAGGGCTTTTCGGACCCGTCGATGGCTACACCTTC.